This T cell receptor (beta chain) came from a study of T cells in Graves' hyperthyroidism and ophthalmopathy. Findings and limits, study-wide: Clonotypes that were expanded in thyroid above 0.001 mostly appeared in blood too.

This CDR3 spans 15 amino acids. Trimming removed 0 bases from V and 6 bases from J; junction bases left unmatched: 5. Looked up from germline, CDR1 is MNHEY and CDR2 is SMNVEV (reference sequence). Amplification of TCR beta CDR3 regions was performed using RNA transcripts as template. HTBI primers were the set used in a first-round RT-PCR of the TCR CDR3. TCRdb redid the calling of the multiplex PCR reads with MiXCR, one entry per CDR3 protein. Of more than 550,000 distinct CDR3 sequences listed, 17% are singletons. Patients between 18 and 65 years old had hyperthyroidism, newly diagnosed and lasting under 2 months. Clinical symptoms, serum thyroxine and TRAb, thyroid ultrasound and orbital computed tomography together formed the diagnostic basis. Using more than 7.5 ml of fresh peripheral blood, PBMCs were prepared. This clonotype was seen ten or more times. The antigen is unknown.

The origin of this receptor is a man in his forties or fifties with Graves' hyperthyroidism. This chain uses TRBV27 with TRBJ1-1; TRBD1 aligns across 9 bases. Sequenced input: blood. CDR3 bases: TGTGCCAGCAGTTTATCCGGGACAGGGCTCGCTGAAGCTTTCTTT. Protein: CASSLSGTGLAEAFF.